Described below is a single T cell receptor beta chain sequence and its context. No antigen is known for it. This CDR3 region has 14 residues. Per germline, CDR1 SGHTA and CDR2 FQGNSA. V was shortened by 5 bases and J by 4 bases, with 15 bases between the two germline ends. The entry originates in a study of T cell responses to AZD1222 COVID-19 vaccine. Regarding the study as a whole: Recipients of AZD1222 seropositive at baseline numbered only 5 or 6. Dominant CD4 TCR responses targeted spike regions 160-218 and 743-854. Most donors were white British and more were female, and clonal diversity was possibly underestimated.

Whether given at about 4 or about 12 weeks, second doses were pooled. Here immunoSEQ multiplex PCR was the method, and the copy in TCRdb shows in-frame clones only, minus some. The sample lists 90,000 to 140,000 clones; 85% to 90% were seen once. The sample was peripheral blood, taken 28 days after the second AZD1222 dose. The rearrangement links TRBV7-2 to TRBJ2-7; TRBD1 or TRBD2 may be the D gene (5 bases each). The sequence derives from an adult who received the AZD1222 COVID-19 vaccine. The DNA of the CDR3 is TGTGCCAGCAGCCCGTCCGGGACCTTGTACGAGCAGTACTTC. Residues: CASSPSGTLYEQYF.